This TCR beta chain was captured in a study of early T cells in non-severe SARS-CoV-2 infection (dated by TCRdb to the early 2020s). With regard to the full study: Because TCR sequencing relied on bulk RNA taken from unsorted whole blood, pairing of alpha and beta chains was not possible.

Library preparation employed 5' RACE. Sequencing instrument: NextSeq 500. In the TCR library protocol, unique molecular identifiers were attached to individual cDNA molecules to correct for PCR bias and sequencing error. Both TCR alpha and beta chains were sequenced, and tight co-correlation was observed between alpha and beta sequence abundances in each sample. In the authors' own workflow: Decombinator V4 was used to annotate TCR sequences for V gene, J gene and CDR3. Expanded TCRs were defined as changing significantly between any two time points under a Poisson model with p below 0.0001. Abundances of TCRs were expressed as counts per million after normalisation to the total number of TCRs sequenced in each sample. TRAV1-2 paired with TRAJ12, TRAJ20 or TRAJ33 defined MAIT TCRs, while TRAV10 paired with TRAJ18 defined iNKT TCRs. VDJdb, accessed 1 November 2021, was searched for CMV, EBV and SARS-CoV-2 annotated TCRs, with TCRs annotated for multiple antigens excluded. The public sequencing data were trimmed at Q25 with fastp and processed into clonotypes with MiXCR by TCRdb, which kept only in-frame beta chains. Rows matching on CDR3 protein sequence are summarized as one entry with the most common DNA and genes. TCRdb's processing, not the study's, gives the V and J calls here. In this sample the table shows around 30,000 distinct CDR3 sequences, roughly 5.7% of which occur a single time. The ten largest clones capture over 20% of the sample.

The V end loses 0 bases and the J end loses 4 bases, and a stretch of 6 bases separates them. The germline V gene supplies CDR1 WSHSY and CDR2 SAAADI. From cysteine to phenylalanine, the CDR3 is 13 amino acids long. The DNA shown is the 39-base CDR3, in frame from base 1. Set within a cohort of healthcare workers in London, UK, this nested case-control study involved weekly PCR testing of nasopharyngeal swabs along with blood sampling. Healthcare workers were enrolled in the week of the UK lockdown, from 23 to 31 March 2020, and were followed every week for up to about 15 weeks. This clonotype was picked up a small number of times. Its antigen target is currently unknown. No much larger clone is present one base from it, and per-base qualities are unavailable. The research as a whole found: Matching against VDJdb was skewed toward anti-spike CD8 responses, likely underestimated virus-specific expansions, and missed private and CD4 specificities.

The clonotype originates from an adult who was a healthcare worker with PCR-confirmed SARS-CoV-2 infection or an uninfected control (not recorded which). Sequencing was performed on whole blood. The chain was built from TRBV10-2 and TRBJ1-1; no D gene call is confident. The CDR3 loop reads CASSESRGTEAFF. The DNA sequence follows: TGCGCCAGCAGTGAGTCCCGGGGCACTGAAGCTTTCTTT.